This is a list of T cell receptor beta chains from one sample in a study of T-cell memory formation after mild COVID-19. TCRdb passed the 5' RACE reads through MiXCR, listing each CDR3 protein once. This table has 29,000 or so distinct CDR3 sequences, around 10% appearing once. The sequencing sample was made of PBMCs or a T cell subset sorted from them (not recorded which). The receptors derive from an adult woman who had mild COVID-19 (a few samples of this study predate the infection). Cell type and time point are not known. Both conserved end residues are trimmed from each CDR3. Each record gives: V gene, J gene, CDR3 protein.

V: TRBV12-3/TRBV12-4; J: TRBJ2-7; CDR3: ASSPGTATYEQY
V: TRBV12-3/TRBV12-4; J: TRBJ1-4; CDR3: ASSETGFNEKLF
V: TRBV18; J: TRBJ2-7; CDR3: ASSFRQGIYEQY
V: TRBV5-4; J: TRBJ1-2; CDR3: ASSLEGGLYGYT
V: TRBV12-3/TRBV12-4; J: TRBJ1-1; CDR3: ASSLALGGGVNTEAF
V: TRBV19; J: TRBJ2-1; CDR3: ASSSARDYYNEQF
V: TRBV6-2/TRBV6-3; J: TRBJ1-1; CDR3: ASAKGEFTEAF
V: TRBV18; J: TRBJ1-1; CDR3: ASSPTGTELNTEAF
V: TRBV4-1; J: TRBJ2-7; CDR3: ASSLRPETSGFSYEQY
V: TRBV12-3/TRBV12-4; J: TRBJ2-5; CDR3: ASSPSGLAHQETQY
V: TRBV18; J: TRBJ2-1; CDR3: ASSPGQTPNEQF
V: TRBV9; J: TRBJ2-1; CDR3: ASSVTALLSSYNEQF
V: TRBV4-2; J: TRBJ1-3; CDR3: ASSQDGGTGNTIY
V: TRBV7-2; J: TRBJ2-7; CDR3: ASSLVGRGIYEQY
V: TRBV3-1; J: TRBJ2-7; CDR3: ASSQGGNLEQY
V: TRBV21-1; J: TRBJ2-2; CDR3: ASSKVAGTSETGELF
V: TRBV5-4; J: TRBJ2-1; CDR3: ASSLDPRNYNEQF
V: TRBV27; J: TRBJ2-2; CDR3: ASSPAGVNTGELF
V: TRBV12-3/TRBV12-4; J: TRBJ2-2; CDR3: ASSLAGSRTGELF
V: TRBV14; J: TRBJ2-7; CDR3: AQRRRTYEQY
V: TRBV7-8; J: TRBJ2-1; CDR3: ASSLVKGLPYNEQF
V: TRBV11-3; J: TRBJ2-1; CDR3: ASSAAGTLSYNEQF
V: TRBV18; J: TRBJ2-1; CDR3: ASSPGLRAGGYNEQF
V: TRBV5-4; J: TRBJ2-7; CDR3: ASSEGLAGLSYEQY
V: TRBV7-6; J: TRBJ2-7; CDR3: ASRGAYRGGSYEQY
V: TRBV5-1; J: TRBJ2-2; CDR3: ASSLGRTGLTGELF
V: TRBV29-1; J: TRBJ1-2; CDR3: SVEDLHQGGYT
V: TRBV19; J: TRBJ1-2; CDR3: ASRMDSVNYGYT
V: TRBV27; J: TRBJ1-1; CDR3: ASSLQFGRGSEAF
V: TRBV5-4; J: TRBJ2-1; CDR3: ASSTRTGGFNEQF
V: TRBV12-3/TRBV12-4; J: TRBJ2-3; CDR3: ASSNGDRIADTQY
V: TRBV20-1; J: TRBJ2-1; CDR3: SARLRTSGKNEQF
V: TRBV7-9; J: TRBJ1-1; CDR3: ASSRTQGDEAF
V: TRBV18; J: TRBJ1-1; CDR3: ASSSQTWNTEAF
V: TRBV19; J: TRBJ1-5; CDR3: ASSRAGEQPQH
V: TRBV11-2; J: TRBJ2-3; CDR3: ASSFGVGGVTDTQY
V: TRBV6-4; J: TRBJ2-3; CDR3: ASSEGSGGRGTQY